The sequence of this T cell receptor beta chain was determined in a study of long-term antiretroviral therapy in people with HIV. General study results and limits: Post-ART, diversity grew, though it stayed under transplant donor control levels.

CDR1 and CDR2 from the germline V gene are SGDLS and YYNGEE. The CDR3 sequence is 14 residues long. The V and J ends lost 0 bases and 4 bases respectively, with 10 bases between them. About this clone: Its antigen is not known.

Sequencing relied on immunoSEQ assay v3.0, run at survey level. TCRdb keeps only in-frame clones here, not all; method: immunoSEQ multiplex PCR. The top ten hold roughly 12% of the sample, which has some 17,000 clones, 88% seen once. Per donor, a minimum of one pre-ART and a minimum of two post-ART PBMC samples were available. The receptor's source is a man in his fifties with HIV. V gene TRBV9 combines with J gene TRBJ2-5; D perhaps matches TRBD1 (5 bases). This material consisted of unsorted PBMCs, taken 6.9 years after starting antiretroviral therapy. The CDR3 spells CASSVDRPGETQYF. CDR3 DNA sequence: TGTGCCAGCAGCGTAGACAGGCCGGGAGAGACCCAGTACTTC.